Listed below are T cell receptor beta chains from one sample, sequenced in a study of regulatory T cells in long-lasting Graves disease. TCRdb used MiXCR to reprocess the multiplex PCR reads, holding one entry per CDR3 protein. This table holds around 400,000 distinct CDR3 sequences, about 25% found once. Sequenced material: peripheral blood mononuclear cells (PBMCs), taken when the disease was refractory, from a patient treated with antithyroid drugs. Receptors were obtained from a female donor with Graves disease. Both conserved end residues are part of each CDR3. The D gene is left open where the match is weak. Only some rows state a clone size, as once, few, many or a class for expanded clones.

j_gene,d_gene,v_gene,abundance,CDR3nt,CDR3aa
TRBJ2-7,NA,TRBV18,NA,TGTGCCAGCTCACCTCGGACTCTTCAATCCTACGAGCAGTACTTC,CASSPRTLQSYEQYF
TRBJ1-1,NA,TRBV15,many,TGTGCCACCAGCAGTACAGGGATGAACACTGAAGCTTTCTTT,CATSSTGMNTEAFF
TRBJ2-5,TRBD2,TRBV2,many,TGTGCCAGCAGGAAGACTAGCGGGAGGGTTGAGACCCAGTACTTC,CASRKTSGRVETQYF
TRBJ1-1,NA,TRBV6-2/TRBV6-3,many,TGTGCCAGCAGTTACAGGGTAATGAACACTGAAGCTTTCTTT,CASSYRVMNTEAFF
TRBJ2-2,NA,TRBV9,NA,TGTGCCAGCAGCGTAGACATCAACGGGGAGCTGTTTTTT,CASSVDINGELFF
TRBJ1-1,TRBD1,TRBV2,many,TGTGCCAGCAGGAGTCAACAGGGGTTTGGAACTGAAGCTTTCTTT,CASRSQQGFGTEAFF
TRBJ2-7,NA,TRBV20-1,many,TGCAGCGCACAACGCCAGGGACATGGGACCTACGAGCAGTACTTC,CSAQRQGHGTYEQYF
TRBJ2-1,TRBD2,TRBV24-1,NA,TGTGCCACCGCTAGCGGGAGGCCCTACAATGAGCAGTTCTTC,CATASGRPYNEQFF
TRBJ1-6,TRBD1,TRBV20-1,NA,TGCAGTGCTAGAGAAGCCGGGACAGATATCCGATCCGACTTT,CSAREAGTDIRSDF
TRBJ1-1,NA,TRBV6-2/TRBV6-3,many,TGTGCCAGCAGTTGGTTGGACACTGAAGCTTTCTTT,CASSWLDTEAFF
TRBJ2-5,TRBD2,TRBV28,many,TGTGCCAGCAGTTTATCGGTAGCGGGAACGGAGACCCAGTACTTC,CASSLSVAGTETQYF
TRBJ2-1,NA,TRBV20-1,NA,TGCAGTACCGAGGGAGTTGTTGGGCGGGGGCTCGAGGACAATGAGCAGTTCTTC,CSTEGVVGRGLEDNEQFF
TRBJ1-2,TRBD1,TRBV7-9,NA,TGTGCCAGCAGCGTAACAGGGGCCAAGAGGATTTACACCTTC,CASSVTGAKRIYTF
TRBJ1-5,TRBD1,TRBV19,once,TGTGCCGGATCGGGACAGCACAATCAGCCCCAGCATTTT,CAGSGQHNQPQHF
TRBJ1-5,TRBD1,TRBV7-9,NA,TGTGCCAGCAGCCAACGGACAGGGGCCACACCTAAAAGCAATCAGCCCCAGCATTTT,CASSQRTGATPKSNQPQHF
TRBJ2-7,NA,TRBV5-8,few,TGTGCCAGCAGCTTGTACTTGGGGTACGAGCAGTACTTC,CASSLYLGYEQYF
TRBJ2-7,TRBD2,TRBV7-9,few,TGTGCCAGCAGCTTGCTAGCGGGAGGTGTCTACGAGCAGTACTTC,CASSLLAGGVYEQYF
TRBJ2-5,NA,TRBV10-3,few,TGTGCCATCAGTGATCACAGCCAAGAGACCCAGTACTTC,CAISDHSQETQYF
TRBJ2-4,NA,TRBV7-2,many,TGTGCCAGCAGCTTAGGGGGGCCAGCTAGACAACTCCACTTC,CASSLGGPARQLHF
TRBJ2-7,NA,TRBV7-2,NA,TGTGCCAGCAGCTTAGTCGGCCGGCTGAACTCCTACGAGCAGTACTTC,CASSLVGRLNSYEQYF
TRBJ1-5,NA,TRBV19,few,TGTGCCAGTAGGAACCAGGGAAAACTTCAGCCCCAGCATTTT,CASRNQGKLQPQHF
TRBJ2-7,TRBD1,TRBV5-1,many,TGCGCCAGCAGCTTTGGGGACAGGGTCACCTACGAGCAGTACTTC,CASSFGDRVTYEQYF
TRBJ1-2,TRBD1,TRBV30,many,TGTGCCTGGAGTGTAAGGACAGGTTATGGCTACACCTTC,CAWSVRTGYGYTF
TRBJ2-1,NA,TRBV30,few,TGTGCCTGGAATACTCTAGCAAATCCCAATGAGCAGTTCTTC,CAWNTLANPNEQFF
TRBJ2-7,NA,TRBV11-2,many,TGTGCCAGCAGCCTAAGGACAGCAACCTACGAGCAGTACTTC,CASSLRTATYEQYF
TRBJ1-3,NA,TRBV2,many,TGTGCCAGCAGTTCAGGGTCTGGAAACACCATATATTTT,CASSSGSGNTIYF
TRBJ2-7,TRBD2,TRBV7-2,NA,TGTGCCAGCAGATCGACTAGCGGGAACTACGAGCAGTACTTC,CASRSTSGNYEQYF
TRBJ1-2,NA,TRBV24-1,many,TGTGCCACCAGTGACGGCTATGGCTACACCTTC,CATSDGYGYTF
TRBJ2-7,TRBD2,TRBV6-1,few,TGTGCCAGCAGGGGTAGCGGGAGCACCGAGCAGTACTTC,CASRGSGSTEQYF
TRBJ2-7,TRBD2,TRBV7-9,few,TGTGCCAGCAGCTTAGTCCTAGCGGAACCCAGCTACGAGCAGTACTTC,CASSLVLAEPSYEQYF
TRBJ2-2,NA,TRBV30,few,TGTGCCTGGTCCTCAGCCGGGGAGCTGTTTTTT,CAWSSAGELFF
TRBJ2-7,NA,TRBV11-2,many,TGTGCCAGCAGCTTAGAAAGCTTCGGGACAACGGATTACGAGCAGTACTTC,CASSLESFGTTDYEQYF
TRBJ1-5,NA,TRBV6-1,NA,TGTGCCAGCAGCCGCAGCAATACATACTACAATCAGCCCCAGCATTTT,CASSRSNTYYNQPQHF
TRBJ2-3,TRBD2,TRBV2,few,TGTGCCAGCAGTGAACTAGCGGGGTACACAGATACGCAGTATTTT,CASSELAGYTDTQYF
TRBJ2-2,TRBD2,TRBV20-1,NA,TGCAGTGCTAGCCCTACTAGCGGCGGCACCGGGGAGCTGTTTTTT,CSASPTSGGTGELFF
TRBJ2-7,NA,TRBV11-2,NA,TGTGCCAGCAGCATTTCCCTATTATCAACCTTATACGAGCAGTACTTC,CASSISLLSTLYEQYF
TRBJ1-2,NA,TRBV2,many,TGTGCCAGCAGTGAAGCGCAGTCCAGCGGTGGCTACACCTTC,CASSEAQSSGGYTF
TRBJ2-5,TRBD2,TRBV27,NA,TGTGCCAGCAGTTTGTCTAGCGGGAGTTATGAGACCCAGTACTTC,CASSLSSGSYETQYF
TRBJ2-5,NA,TRBV20-1,many,TGCAGTGCTAGAGATATAAGGGCAGAGACCCAGTACTTC,CSARDIRAETQYF
TRBJ2-7,TRBD1,TRBV6-1,many,TGTGCCAGCAGTCCACCGGGACAGGGTTCCTCCTACGAGCAGTACTTC,CASSPPGQGSSYEQYF